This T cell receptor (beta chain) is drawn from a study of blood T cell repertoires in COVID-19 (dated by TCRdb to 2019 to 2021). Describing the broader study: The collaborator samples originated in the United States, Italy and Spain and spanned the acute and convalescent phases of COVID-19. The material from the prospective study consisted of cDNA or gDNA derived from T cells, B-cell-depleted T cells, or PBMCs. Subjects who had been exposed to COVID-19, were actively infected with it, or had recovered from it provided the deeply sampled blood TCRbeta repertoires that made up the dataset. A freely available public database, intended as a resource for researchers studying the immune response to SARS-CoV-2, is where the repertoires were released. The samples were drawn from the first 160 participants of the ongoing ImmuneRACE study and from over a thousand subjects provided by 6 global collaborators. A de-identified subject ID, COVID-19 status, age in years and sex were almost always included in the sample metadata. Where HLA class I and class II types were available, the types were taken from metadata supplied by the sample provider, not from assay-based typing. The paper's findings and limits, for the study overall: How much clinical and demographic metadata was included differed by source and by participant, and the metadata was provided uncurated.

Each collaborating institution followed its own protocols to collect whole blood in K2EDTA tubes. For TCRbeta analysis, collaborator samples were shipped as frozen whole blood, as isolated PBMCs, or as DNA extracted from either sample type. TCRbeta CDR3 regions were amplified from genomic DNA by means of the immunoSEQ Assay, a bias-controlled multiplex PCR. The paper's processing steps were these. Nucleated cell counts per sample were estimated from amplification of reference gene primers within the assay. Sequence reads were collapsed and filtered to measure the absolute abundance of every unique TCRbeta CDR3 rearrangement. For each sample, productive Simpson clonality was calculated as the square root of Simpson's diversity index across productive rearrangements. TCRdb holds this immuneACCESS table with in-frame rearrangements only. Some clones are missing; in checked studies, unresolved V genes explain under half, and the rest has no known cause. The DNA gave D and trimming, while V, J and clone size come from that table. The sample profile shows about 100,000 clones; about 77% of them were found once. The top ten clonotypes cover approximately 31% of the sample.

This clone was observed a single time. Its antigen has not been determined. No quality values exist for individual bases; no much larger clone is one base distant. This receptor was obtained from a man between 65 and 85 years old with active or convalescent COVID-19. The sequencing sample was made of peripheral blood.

The CDR3 sequence is CASSRYRVGETQYF. Read as DNA, the sequence is TGTGCCAGCAGTCGATACAGGGTTGGAGAGACCCAGTACTTC. The V and J genes are TRBV7-9 and TRBJ2-5; the D segment could be TRBD1, given 6 matching bases. Deletion took 6 bases off V and 4 bases off J, with a span of 15 bases between the germline ends. CDR1 is given as SEHNR and CDR2 as FQNEAQ, both from the germline V gene (reference sequence). The CDR3 sequence holds 14 residues, the cysteine and phenylalanine included. The only DNA kept is the CDR3, 42 bases in frame from the first base.